This is a list of T cell receptor beta chains from one sample in a study of T-cell reconstitution after alpha-beta-depleted transplantation in children. TCRdb independently ran MiXCR on the PCR reads; one entry per CDR3 protein. The sample has about 460,000 distinct CDR3 sequences; over 9.5% are singletons. This specimen consisted of PBMCs, mostly from graft donor cells, obtained 180 days after TCRalphabeta/CD19-depleted stem cell transplant. Every receptor here comes from a female patient aged 2-9 years who had a stem cell transplant for aplastic anemia, so the T cells may come from the graft donor. Both conserved end residues are part of each CDR3. A D gene is named only where the DNA matches it firmly. Where a row states a size, it is once, few, many or the class of an expanded clone; other rows omit it.

j_call	d_call	v_call	clone_size	cdr3_aa	cdr3_nt
TRBJ2-6	-	TRBV28	-	CASRRTSSGANVLTF	TGTGCCAGCAGGCGGACGTCCTCTGGGGCCAACGTCCTGACTTTC
TRBJ2-2	-	TRBV11-2	-	CASSLDRPALLTGELFF	TGTGCCAGCAGCTTAGATCGTCCAGCGTTGCTCACCGGGGAGCTGTTTTTT
TRBJ2-7	-	TRBV5-5	few	CASSSTGRDTYEQYF	TGTGCCAGCAGCAGTACAGGGCGAGATACCTACGAGCAGTACTTC
TRBJ1-1	TRBD1	TRBV20-1	many	CSATTGHGYTEAFF	TGCAGTGCCACGACAGGGCACGGGTACACTGAAGCTTTCTTT
TRBJ1-2	-	TRBV5-1	few	CASSLWNREPYGYTF	TGCGCCAGCAGCTTGTGGAACAGGGAGCCGTATGGCTACACCTTC
TRBJ1-1	-	TRBV7-9	few	CASSSWGLFF	TGTGCCAGCAGCTCCTGGGGACTTTTCTTT
TRBJ2-7	TRBD1	TRBV7-2	-	CASSAGQECYEQYF	TGTGCCAGCAGCGCGGGACAGGAATGCTACGAGCAGTACTTC
TRBJ2-1	-	TRBV12-5	few	CASGQGQVLSYNEQFF	TGTGCTAGTGGCCAAGGGCAGGTCCTATCCTACAATGAGCAGTTCTTC
TRBJ1-5	-	TRBV4-3	-	CASSQTDTSNQPQHF	TGCGCCAGCAGTCAAACTGACACTAGCAATCAGCCCCAGCATTTT
TRBJ2-5	-	TRBV25-1	few	CATSDGQETQYF	TGTGCCACTTCGGACGGCCAAGAGACCCAGTACTTC
TRBJ2-5	TRBD2	TRBV7-9	many	CASSLRGGKETQYF	TGTGCCAGCAGCTTAAGGGGAGGGAAAGAGACCCAGTACTTC
TRBJ2-2	-	TRBV11-2	-	CASSLVGHARELFF	TGTGCCAGCAGCTTAGTTGGCCACGCCCGGGAGCTGTTTTTT
TRBJ1-5	TRBD1	TRBV11-2	few	CASSLRTGQPQHF	TGTGCCAGCAGCTTAAGGACAGGGCAGCCCCAGCATTTT
TRBJ2-7	-	TRBV10-3	few	CAIKEILSYEQYF	TGTGCCATCAAGGAGATCCTCTCCTACGAGCAGTACTTC
TRBJ2-5	-	TRBV7-8	few	CASSLRSNIETQYF	TGTGCCAGCAGCTTACGATCGAATATAGAGACCCAGTACTTC
TRBJ2-1	-	TRBV7-2	few	CASSLQGLSSYNEQFF	TGTGCCAGCAGCTTACAGGGCTTAAGCTCCTACAATGAGCAGTTCTTC
TRBJ2-7	-	TRBV3-1	-	CASRLGAPPRPYEQYF	TGTGCCAGCAGGCTTGGGGCCCCCCCAAGGCCCTACGAGCAGTACTTC
TRBJ2-3	TRBD2	TRBV6-5	many	CASSYSLRSGSSDTQYF	TGTGCCAGCAGTTACTCGCTTCGTAGCGGGAGCTCAGATACGCAGTATTTT
TRBJ2-7	TRBD1	TRBV29-1	few	CSARTGWYEQYF	TGCAGCGCTCGGACAGGGTGGTACGAGCAGTACTTC
TRBJ2-3	TRBD2	TRBV20-1	-	CSARASGASTDTQYF	TGCAGTGCTAGGGCTAGCGGCGCTAGCACAGATACGCAGTATTTT
TRBJ2-4	-	TRBV12-3/TRBV12-4	-	CASSKDRAGDKNSQYF	TGTGCCAGCAGTAAGGACAGGGCGGGGGACAAAAACAGTCAGTACTTC
TRBJ2-2	-	TRBV7-9	few	CASSLGIGGGTGELFF	TGTGCCAGCAGCTTAGGTATCGGAGGAGGGACCGGGGAGCTGTTTTTT
TRBJ2-2	TRBD1	TRBV29-1	few	CSAQTGANTGELFF	TGCAGCGCCCAGACAGGGGCGAACACCGGGGAGCTGTTTTTT
TRBJ2-4	-	TRBV29-1	many	CSVEDPGPGGRNIQYF	TGCAGCGTTGAAGATCCGGGCCCCGGAGGGAGAAACATTCAGTACTTC
TRBJ2-2	TRBD2	TRBV20-1	once	CSARRLRTSDVTGELFF	TGCAGTGCTAGACGCCTACGCACTAGCGATGTCACCGGGGAGCTGTTTTTT
TRBJ2-7	-	TRBV7-2	few	CASSRGETTIPKAF	TGTGCCAGCAGTAGGGGTGAAACCACCATCCCAAAGGCCTTC
TRBJ2-3	-	TRBV27	many	CASSFTPTAFNTQYF	TGTGCCAGCAGCTTCACCCCCACGGCCTTCAATACGCAGTATTTT
TRBJ2-3	TRBD1	TRBV12-3/TRBV12-4	many	CASREPGTVTDTQYF	TGTGCCAGCAGGGAACCCGGGACAGTCACAGATACGCAGTATTTT
TRBJ2-1	TRBD2	TRBV6-2/TRBV6-3	few	CASTSRTSESYNEQFF	TGTGCCAGCACCTCACGGACTAGCGAGTCCTACAATGAGCAGTTCTTC
TRBJ1-1	TRBD1	TRBV5-5	few	CASSSRGQGRANTEAFF	TGTGCCAGCAGCTCACGGGGACAGGGGAGGGCGAACACTGAAGCTTTCTTT
TRBJ2-5	-	TRBV28	many	CASSSAGPAETQYF	TGTGCCAGCAGTTCCGCCGGCCCCGCGGAGACCCAGTACTTC
TRBJ2-1	-	TRBV20-1	many	CSARDDRSYNEQFF	TGCAGTGCTAGGGATGACAGGTCCTACAATGAGCAGTTCTTC
TRBJ1-5	TRBD1	TRBV11-2	few	CASSGWSDRRLSNQPQHF	TGTGCCAGCAGCGGCTGGTCGGACAGGCGCCTTAGCAATCAGCCCCAGCATTTT
TRBJ2-3	-	TRBV7-8	few	CASSSGRTHTDTQYF	TGTGCCAGCAGCTCAGGACGGACCCACACAGATACGCAGTATTTT
TRBJ1-6	-	TRBV20-1	-	CSATPTGSYNSPLHF	TGCAGTGCTACCCCAACAGGCTCCTATAATTCACCCCTCCACTTT
TRBJ2-5	TRBD2	TRBV5-1	-	CASSWLTSGEETQYF	TGCGCCAGCAGCTGGTTGACTAGCGGCGAAGAGACCCAGTACTTC
TRBJ2-3	-	TRBV6-1	-	CASNRGARDTQYF	TGTGCCAGCAACCGGGGTGCCAGAGATACGCAGTATTTT
TRBJ2-5	-	TRBV7-9	-	CASSVTGSGLRETQYF	TGTGCCAGCAGCGTCACAGGGTCGGGGCTCCGGGAGACCCAGTACTTC
TRBJ1-1	-	TRBV27	-	CASSLGQDNRNTEAFF	TGTGCCAGCAGTTTGGGCCAGGATAATCGGAACACTGAAGCTTTCTTT
TRBJ1-2	-	TRBV6-5	-	CASSYSAGNYGYTF	TGTGCCAGCAGTTACTCGGCAGGCAACTATGGCTACACCTTC
TRBJ2-6	-	TRBV5-1	many	CASRSVSGANVLTF	TGCGCCAGCCGAAGCGTATCTGGGGCCAACGTCCTGACTTTC
TRBJ2-1	-	TRBV6-2/TRBV6-3	many	CASSYNYNEQFF	TGTGCCAGCAGTTACAACTACAATGAGCAGTTCTTC
TRBJ2-5	TRBD2	TRBV20-1	many	CSASPVAGAGETQYF	TGCAGTGCTAGCCCGGTAGCGGGAGCGGGAGAGACCCAGTACTTC
TRBJ2-1	-	TRBV20-1	few	CSSNTARKSYNEQFF	TGCAGTTCCAACACGGCACGAAAATCCTACAATGAGCAGTTCTTC
TRBJ2-1	TRBD2	TRBV9	many	CASSDPEEGLAGDNEQFF	TGTGCCAGCAGCGACCCCGAGGAAGGACTAGCGGGGGACAATGAGCAGTTCTTC
TRBJ2-7	-	TRBV12-3/TRBV12-4	-	CASSWSREQQYF	TGTGCCAGCAGTTGGAGTCGGGAGCAGCAGTACTTC
TRBJ2-1	-	TRBV28	few	CASSPPPGGQFF	TGTGCCAGCAGTCCCCCGCCTGGGGGGCAGTTCTTC
TRBJ1-2	TRBD1	TRBV28	many	CASTQGGQGNYGYTF	TGTGCCAGCACCCAAGGCGGACAGGGGAACTATGGCTACACCTTC